Given below is one TCR beta chain in context. This entry belongs to a study of early stage breast cancer tumors. Across the whole study: ER+/PR+/HER2- status applied to about 80% of the 16 invasive breast tumors.

The data were produced by immunoSEQ multiplex PCR, yet TCRdb's version contains in-frame clones alone and is incomplete. The sample lists roughly 30,000 clones, about 80% seen once, with about 13% in the top ten. Per germline, CDR1 SEHNR and CDR2 FQNEAQ (reference sequence). The CDR3 length is 11 residues. Trimming removed 5 bases at V and 11 bases at J, with 12 bases between. The receptor was isolated from a person between 60 and 70 years old with breast cancer. The V call is TRBV7-9, the J call TRBJ1-1, with no clear D. The source material was blood. The CDR3 spells CASSQNLGAFF. In DNA form, the CDR3 reads TGTGCCAGCAGCCAAAACCTTGGCGCTTTCTTT.